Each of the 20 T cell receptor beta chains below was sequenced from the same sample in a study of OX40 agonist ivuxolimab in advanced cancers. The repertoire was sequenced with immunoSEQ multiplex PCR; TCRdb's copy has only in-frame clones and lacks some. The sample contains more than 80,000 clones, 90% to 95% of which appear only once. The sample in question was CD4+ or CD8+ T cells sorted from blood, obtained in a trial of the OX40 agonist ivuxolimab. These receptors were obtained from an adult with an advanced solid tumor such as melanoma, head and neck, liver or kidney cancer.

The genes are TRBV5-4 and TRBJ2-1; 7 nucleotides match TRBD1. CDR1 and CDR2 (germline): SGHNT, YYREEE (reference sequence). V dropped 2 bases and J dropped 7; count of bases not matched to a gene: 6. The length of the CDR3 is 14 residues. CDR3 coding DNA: TGTGCCAGCAGCTTAGGACAGGTGGGTAATGAGCAGTTCTTC. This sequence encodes CASSLGQVGNEQFF.

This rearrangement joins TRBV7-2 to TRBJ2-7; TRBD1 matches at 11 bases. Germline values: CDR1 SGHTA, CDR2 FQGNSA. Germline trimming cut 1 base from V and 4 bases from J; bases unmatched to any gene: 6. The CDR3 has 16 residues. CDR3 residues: CASSLGTGGFMYEQYF. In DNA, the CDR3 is TGTGCCAGCAGCTTAGGGACAGGGGGCTTTATGTACGAGCAGTACTTC.

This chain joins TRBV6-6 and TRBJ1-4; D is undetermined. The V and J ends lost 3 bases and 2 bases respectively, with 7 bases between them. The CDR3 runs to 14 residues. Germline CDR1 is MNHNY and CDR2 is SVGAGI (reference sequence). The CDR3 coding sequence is TGTGCCAGCAGTTATAGCCGTACTAATGAAAAACTGTTTTTT. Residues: CASSYSRTNEKLFF.

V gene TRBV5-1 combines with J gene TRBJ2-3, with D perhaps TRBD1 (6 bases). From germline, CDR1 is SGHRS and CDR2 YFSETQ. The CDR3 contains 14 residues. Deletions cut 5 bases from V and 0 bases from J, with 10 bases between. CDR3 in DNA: TGCGCCAGCAGAAGCCAGGGGAGCACAGATACGCAGTATTTT. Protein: CASRSQGSTDTQYF.

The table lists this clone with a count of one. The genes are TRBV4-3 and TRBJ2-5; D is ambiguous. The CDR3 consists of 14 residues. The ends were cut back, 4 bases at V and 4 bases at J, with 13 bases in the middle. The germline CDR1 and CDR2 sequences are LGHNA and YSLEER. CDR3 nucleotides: TGCGCCAGCAGCCGCGAGAGTTACGGAGAGACCCAGTACTTC. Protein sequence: CASSRESYGETQYF.

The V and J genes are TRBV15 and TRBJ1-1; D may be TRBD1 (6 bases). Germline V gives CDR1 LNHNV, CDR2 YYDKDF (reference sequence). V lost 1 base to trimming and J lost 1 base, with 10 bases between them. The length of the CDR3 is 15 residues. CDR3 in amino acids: CATSRGMTGNTEAFF. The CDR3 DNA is TGTGCCACCAGCAGAGGTATGACAGGGAACACTGAAGCTTTCTTT.

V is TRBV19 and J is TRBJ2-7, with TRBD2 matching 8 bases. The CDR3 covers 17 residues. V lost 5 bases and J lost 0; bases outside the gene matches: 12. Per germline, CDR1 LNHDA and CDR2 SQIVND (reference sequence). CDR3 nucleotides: TGTGCCAGTAGTCTAAGACCTAGCGGGCTGGGCTCCTACGAGCAGTACTTC. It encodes CASSLRPSGLGSYEQYF.

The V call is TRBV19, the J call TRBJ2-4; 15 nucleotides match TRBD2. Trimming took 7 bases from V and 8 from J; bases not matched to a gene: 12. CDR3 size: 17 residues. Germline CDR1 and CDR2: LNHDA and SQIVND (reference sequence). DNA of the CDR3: TGTGCCAGTACCCCCGGACTAGCGGGAGGGACAAAGGACATTCAGTACTTC. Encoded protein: CASTPGLAGGTKDIQYF.

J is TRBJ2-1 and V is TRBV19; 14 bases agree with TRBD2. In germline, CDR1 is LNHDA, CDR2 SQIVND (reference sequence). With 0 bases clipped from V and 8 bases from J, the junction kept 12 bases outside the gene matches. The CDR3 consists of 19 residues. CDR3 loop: CASSIDLRLAGGGSDEQFF. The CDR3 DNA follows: TGTGCCAGTAGTATAGATCTGAGACTAGCGGGAGGGGGAAGCGATGAGCAGTTCTTC. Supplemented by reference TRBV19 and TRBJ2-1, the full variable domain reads DGGITQSPKYLFRKEGQNVTLSCEQNLNHDAMYWYRQDPGQGLRLIYYSQIVNDFQKGDIAEGYSVSREKKESFPLTVTSAQKNPTAFYLCASSIDLRLAGGGSDEQFFGPGTRLTVL.

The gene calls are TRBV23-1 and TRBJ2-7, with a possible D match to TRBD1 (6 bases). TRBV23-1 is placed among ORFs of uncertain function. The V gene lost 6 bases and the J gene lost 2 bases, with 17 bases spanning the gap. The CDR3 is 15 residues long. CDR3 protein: CASRGVQGSPYEQYF. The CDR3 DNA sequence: TGCGCCAGCAGAGGGGTACAGGGTTCTCCCTACGAGCAGTACTTC.

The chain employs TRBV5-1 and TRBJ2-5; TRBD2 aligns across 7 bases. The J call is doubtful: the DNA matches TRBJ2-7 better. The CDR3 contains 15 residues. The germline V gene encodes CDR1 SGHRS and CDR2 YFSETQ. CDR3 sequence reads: CASSLREGGVYEQYF. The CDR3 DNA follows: TGCGCCAGCAGCTTGAGGGAGGGTGGAGTCTACGAGCAGTACTTC.

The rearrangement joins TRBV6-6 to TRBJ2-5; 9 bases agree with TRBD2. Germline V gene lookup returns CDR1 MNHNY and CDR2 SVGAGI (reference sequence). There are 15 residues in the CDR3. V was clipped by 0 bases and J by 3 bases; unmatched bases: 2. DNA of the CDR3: TGTGCCAGCAGTTACTCGACTAGCGGCAAAGAGACCCAGTACTTC. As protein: CASSYSTSGKETQYF.

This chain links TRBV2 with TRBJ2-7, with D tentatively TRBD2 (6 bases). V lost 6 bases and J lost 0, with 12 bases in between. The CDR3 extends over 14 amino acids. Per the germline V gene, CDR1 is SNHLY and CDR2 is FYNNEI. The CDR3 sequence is CASSLGLGSYEQYF. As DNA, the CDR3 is TGTGCCAGCAGCCTGGGACTGGGCTCCTACGAGCAGTACTTC.

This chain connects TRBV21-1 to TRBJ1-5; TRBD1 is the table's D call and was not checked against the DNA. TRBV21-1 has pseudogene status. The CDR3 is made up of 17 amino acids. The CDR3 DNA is TGTGCCAGCAGCAAACGGACAGGGGGATGGAGCAATCAGCCCCAGCATTTT. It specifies CASSKRTGGWSNQPQHF.

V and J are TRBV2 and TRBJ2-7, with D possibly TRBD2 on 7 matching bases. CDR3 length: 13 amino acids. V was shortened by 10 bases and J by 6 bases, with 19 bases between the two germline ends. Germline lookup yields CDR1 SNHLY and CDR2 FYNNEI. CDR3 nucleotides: TGTGCCACCTCTATGGGGGGGGGCGGCGAGCAGTACTTC. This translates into CATSMGGGGEQYF.

The CDR3 region has the DNA TGCAGCGTTGAAAGAGGAAACTATGGCTACACCTTC. Protein: CSVERGNYGYTF. The chain has TRBV29-1 and TRBJ1-2; D call uncertain. V was shortened by 2 bases and J by 2 bases, with 6 bases between the two germline ends. The V gene's germline CDR1 is SQVTM and CDR2 ANQGSEA. The CDR3 has 12 amino acids.

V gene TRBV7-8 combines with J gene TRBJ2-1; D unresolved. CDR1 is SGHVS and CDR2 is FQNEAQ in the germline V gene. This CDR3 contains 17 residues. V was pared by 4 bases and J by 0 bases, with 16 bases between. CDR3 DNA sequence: TGTGCCAGCAGCTCCCGGCCCGGGTATAGCTCCTACAATGAGCAGTTCTTC. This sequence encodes CASSSRPGYSSYNEQFF.

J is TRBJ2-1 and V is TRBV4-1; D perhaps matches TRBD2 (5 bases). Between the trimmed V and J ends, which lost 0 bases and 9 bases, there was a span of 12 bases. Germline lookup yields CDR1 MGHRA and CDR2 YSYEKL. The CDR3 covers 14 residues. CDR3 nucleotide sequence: TGCGCCAGCAGCCAAGATCCCCATACTAGTGAGCAGTTCTTC. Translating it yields CASSQDPHTSEQFF.

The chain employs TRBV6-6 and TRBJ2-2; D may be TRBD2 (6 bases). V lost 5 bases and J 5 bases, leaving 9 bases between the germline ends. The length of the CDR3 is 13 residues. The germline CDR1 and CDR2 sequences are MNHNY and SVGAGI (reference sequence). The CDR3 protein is CASSPLATGELFF. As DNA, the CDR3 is TGTGCCAGCAGTCCTCTAGCGACCGGGGAGCTGTTTTTT.

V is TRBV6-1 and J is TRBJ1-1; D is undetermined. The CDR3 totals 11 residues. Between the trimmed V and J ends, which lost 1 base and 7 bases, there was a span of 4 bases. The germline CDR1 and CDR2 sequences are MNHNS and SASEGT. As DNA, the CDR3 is TGTGCCAGCAGTGAAGTCAATGAAGCTTTCTTT. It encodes CASSEVNEAFF.